The clone carrying this T cell receptor (beta chain) has more than one count but fewer than ten. Produced via immunoSEQ multiplex PCR; TCRdb's table is partial and in-frame only. The profile covers about 65,000 clones, with roughly 91% appearing a single time and under 0.5% taken by the ten largest. This CDR3 comprises 13 residues. CDR1 and CDR2 (germline): SEHNR, FQNEAQ (reference sequence). V lost 1 base and J lost 1, with 4 bases in between. This entry comes from a study of OX40 agonist ivuxolimab in advanced cancers. The source of this sequence is an adult with an advanced solid tumor such as melanoma, head and neck, liver or kidney cancer. The rearrangement uses TRBV7-9 and TRBJ1-1; D ambiguous. Sequences were derived from CD4+ or CD8+ T cells sorted from blood, sampled in a trial of the OX40 agonist ivuxolimab. The DNA for the CDR3 is TGTGCCAGCAGCTTAGGGGCGAACACTGAAGCTTTCTTT. Amino acid sequence: CASSLGANTEAFF.